Following are 19 T cell receptor beta chains from one sample sequenced in a study of blood T cell repertoires in COVID-19. Clones were sequenced by immunoSEQ multiplex PCR, and TCRdb holds only the in-frame ones, with some missing. The table has 150,000 to 200,000 clones, around 83% seen once. Sequences were obtained from peripheral blood. All receptors come from a woman aged 70 to 79 with COVID-19, enrolled during active disease.

The chain employs TRBV3-1 (or the pseudogene TRBV3-2) and TRBJ2-1; D remains ambiguous. The V gene lost 4 bases and the J gene lost 6 bases, with 10 bases spanning the gap. This CDR3 has 13 amino acids. Germline V gene sequence: CDR1 LGHDT, CDR2 YNNKEL (reference sequence). In DNA, the CDR3 is TGTGCCAGCAGCCCCACCCGGAGCAATGAGCAGTTCTTC. Protein: CASSPTRSNEQFF.

This clone has a single count. The chain carries TRBV5-1 and TRBJ1-1; the match to TRBD1 covers 7 bases. V shed 2 bases and J 0 bases; nucleotides not matched to a gene: 4. The germline V gene has CDR1 SGHRS and CDR2 YFSETQ. This CDR3 has 15 residues. The CDR3 coding sequence is TGCGCCAGCAGCTTCCAGACAGGGCTGAACACTGAAGCTTTCTTT. It codes for CASSFQTGLNTEAFF.

This chain uses TRBV10-3 with TRBJ2-3; TRBD2 aligns across 15 bases. V dropped 8 bases and J dropped 6; count of bases not matched to a gene: 9. The CDR3 is made up of 16 amino acids. The germline V gene has CDR1 ENHRY and CDR2 SYGVKD. CDR3 sequence (DNA): TGTGCCATCGGATCAGGACTAGCGGGAGGGGCGGATACGCAGTATTTT. Encoded protein: CAIGSGLAGGADTQYF.

This clone was observed a few times. The sample carries other DNA sequences with the same CDR3. This sequence joins TRBV7-8 and TRBJ2-7; the match to TRBD1 covers 7 bases. The CDR3 is 12 residues long. Trimming took 6 bases from V and 5 from J; bases not matched to a gene: 4. Germline values: CDR1 SGHVS, CDR2 FQNEAQ. The chain's CDR3 is CASSSTGDEQYF. CDR3 nucleotide sequence: TGTGCCAGCAGTTCCACAGGGGACGAGCAGTACTTC.

This chain uses TRBV28 with TRBJ1-5; 7 bases map to TRBD1. With V trimmed by 2 bases and J by 1 base, 5 bases remained unmatched. Germline V lookup: CDR1 MDHEN, CDR2 SYDVKM. CDR3 size: 16 residues. The CDR3 DNA is TGTGCCAGCAGTTTACAGCAGGGGGGAAGCAATCAGCCCCAGCATTTT. This sequence encodes CASSLQQGGSNQPQHF.

The chain carries TRBV4-2 and TRBJ2-5, with a tentative D call TRBD2 (5 bases). V was cut by 5 bases and J by 3 bases, with 13 bases left in between. The germline V gene encodes CDR1 LGHNA and CDR2 YNFKEQ. The CDR3 spans 14 residues. CDR3 in DNA: TGTGCCAGCAGCGGCTTAGCGAGCAAAGAGACCCAGTACTTC. It translates to CASSGLASKETQYF.

This clone was counted a single time. The chain links TRBV28 to TRBJ1-1; weak D call: TRBD1 (6 bases). The CDR3 extends over 13 amino acids. Germline CDR1 is MDHEN and CDR2 is SYDVKM. Trimming removed 6 bases at V and 12 bases at J, with 20 bases between. CDR3 DNA: TGTGCCAGCAGACCCTCCCTACAGGGTATAACTTTCTTT. Translation: CASRPSLQGITFF. Full variable domain (outside the CDR3, taken from reference TRBV28 and TRBJ1-1): DVKVTQSSRYLVKRTGEKVFLECVQDMDHENMFWYRQDPGLGLRLIYFSYDVKMKEKGDIPEGYSVSREKKERFSLILESASTNQTSMYLCASRPSLQGITFFGQGTRLTVV.

The V and J genes are TRBV10-3 and TRBJ1-6; a weak D match, TRBD1 (5 bases). The germline V gene encodes CDR1 ENHRY and CDR2 SYGVKD. Trimming shortened V by 0 bases and J by 9 bases, and 12 bases separated the two germline ends. This CDR3 has 15 residues. The CDR3 DNA follows: TGTGCCATCAGTGAGTCGGAGGGGAGTGTTTCACCCCTCCACTTT. This sequence encodes CAISESEGSVSPLHF.

This chain links TRBV3-1 (or the pseudogene TRBV3-2) with TRBJ1-1; unclear D gene. The CDR3 has 14 amino acids. Germline V gene data show CDR1 as LGHDT and CDR2 as YNNKEL (reference sequence). The V end lost 5 bases, the J end lost 1 base, and 11 bases lay between the germline ends. DNA of the CDR3: TGTGCCAGCAGCGGCTCACAGAGGAACACTGAAGCTTTCTTT. Its translation is CASSGSQRNTEAFF.

This clone was observed a handful of times. The chain has TRBV2 and TRBJ1-4; D gene ambiguous. Germline V gives CDR1 SNHLY, CDR2 FYNNEI. This CDR3 is 13 amino acids long. V was clipped by 5 bases and J by 9 bases, with 13 bases between them. CDR3 in DNA: TGTGCCAGCAGTCAAAACACACAGAAAAAACTGTTTTTT. Its translation: CASSQNTQKKLFF.

The chain uses TRBV19 and TRBJ2-5, with D maybe TRBD1 (5 bases). The CDR3 totals 15 residues. Per germline, CDR1 LNHDA and CDR2 SQIVND (reference sequence). Trimming pared 5 bases from V and 5 bases from J, leaving 18 bases between. This CDR3 reads CASSPRTPPRETQYF. The CDR3 region has the DNA TGTGCCAGTAGTCCCAGGACACCTCCCAGGGAGACCCAGTACTTC. Looking up the rest from reference TRBV19 and TRBJ2-5 gives the full variable domain: DGGITQSPKYLFRKEGQNVTLSCEQNLNHDAMYWYRQDPGQGLRLIYYSQIVNDFQKGDIAEGYSVSREKKESFPLTVTSAQKNPTAFYLCASSPRTPPRETQYFGPGTRLLVL.

The chain employs TRBV24-1 and TRBJ2-7; 8 nucleotides align to TRBD1. The ends lost 3 bases at V and 3 bases at J; junction bases unmatched: 9. The CDR3 is 16 amino acids. Germline values: CDR1 KGHDR, CDR2 SFDVKD. In DNA, the CDR3 is TGTGCCACCAGTGATCAATCCGGGACAGGAGTCTACGAGCAGTACTTC. It translates to CATSDQSGTGVYEQYF.

The CDR3 DNA follows: TGTGCCAGCAGCCAACAGAAGGGGCGCGAGCAGTACTTC. As protein: CASSQQKGREQYF. The genes are TRBV3-1 (or the pseudogene TRBV3-2) and TRBJ2-7, with D perhaps TRBD1 (5 bases). The CDR3 runs to 13 residues. Germline CDR1 is LGHDT and CDR2 is YNNKEL (reference sequence). Deletions cut 2 bases from V and 6 bases from J, with 11 bases between.

The rearrangement uses TRBV6-5 and TRBJ1-6, with 8 bases aligning to TRBD1. This CDR3 has 15 amino acids. V was clipped by 0 bases and J by 16 bases; unmatched bases: 11. The germline CDR1 and CDR2 sequences are MNHEY and SVGAGI. CDR3 in amino acids: CASSYSVLGQGFLHF. The CDR3 DNA follows: TGTGCCAGCAGTTACTCGGTTTTAGGACAGGGCTTTCTCCACTTT.

This chain links TRBV5-8 with TRBJ1-1; 7 nucleotides align to TRBD1. The CDR3 sequence is 15 residues long. V was clipped by 0 bases and J by 5 bases; unmatched bases: 7. Germline assignment: CDR1 SGHTS and CDR2 YDEGEE. The CDR3 DNA is TGTGCCAGCAGCTTGGAAACGACAGGGACAACTGAAGCTTTCTTT. Translation: CASSLETTGTTEAFF.

This chain joins TRBV21-1 and TRBJ1-1; TRBD1, as called in the table, went unchecked against the DNA. TRBV21-1 is noted as a pseudogene. The CDR3 extends over 17 amino acids. Here the CDR3 reads CASTTPGQGEENTEAFF. The CDR3 DNA is TGTGCCAGCACCACCCCCGGACAGGGGGAAGAGAACACTGAAGCTTTCTTT.

This rearrangement joins TRBV27 to TRBJ1-4, with D possibly matching TRBD1 (5 bases). The CDR3 contains 14 residues. Germline V gene sequence: CDR1 MNHEY, CDR2 SMNVEV (reference sequence). Trimming removed 5 bases from V and 8 bases from J, with 15 bases in between. CDR3 loop: CASSRAGKGEKLFF. The DNA for the CDR3 is TGTGCCAGCAGTAGGGCTGGCAAGGGGGAAAAACTGTTTTTT.

V usage is TRBV18 and J usage is TRBJ2-2, with 13 bases aligning to TRBD2. Trimming took 4 bases from V and 7 from J; bases not matched to a gene: 9. The CDR3 loop spans 17 amino acids. Germline assignment: CDR1 KGHSH and CDR2 LQKENI. CDR3 DNA: TGTGCCAGCTCACAGGCCGGGACTAGCGGGATGCTCGGGGAGCTGTTTTTT. Its translation is CASSQAGTSGMLGELFF.

The chain recombines TRBV7-8 with TRBJ2-1, with 7 bases matching TRBD2. The germline CDR1 and CDR2 sequences are SGHVS and FQNEAQ. There are 16 residues in the CDR3. Trimming removed 4 bases from V and 0 bases from J; junction bases left unmatched: 6. This CDR3 reads CASSSSGLSSYNEQFF. CDR3 nucleotide sequence: TGTGCCAGCAGCTCTTCGGGACTAAGCTCCTACAATGAGCAGTTCTTC. The whole variable domain, remainder taken from reference TRBV7-8 and TRBJ2-1, is GAGVSQSPRYKVAKRGQDVALRCDPISGHVSLFWYQQALGQGPEFLTYFQNEAQLDKSGLPSDRFFAERPEGSVSTLKIQRTQQEDSAVYLCASSSSGLSSYNEQFFGPGTRLTVL.